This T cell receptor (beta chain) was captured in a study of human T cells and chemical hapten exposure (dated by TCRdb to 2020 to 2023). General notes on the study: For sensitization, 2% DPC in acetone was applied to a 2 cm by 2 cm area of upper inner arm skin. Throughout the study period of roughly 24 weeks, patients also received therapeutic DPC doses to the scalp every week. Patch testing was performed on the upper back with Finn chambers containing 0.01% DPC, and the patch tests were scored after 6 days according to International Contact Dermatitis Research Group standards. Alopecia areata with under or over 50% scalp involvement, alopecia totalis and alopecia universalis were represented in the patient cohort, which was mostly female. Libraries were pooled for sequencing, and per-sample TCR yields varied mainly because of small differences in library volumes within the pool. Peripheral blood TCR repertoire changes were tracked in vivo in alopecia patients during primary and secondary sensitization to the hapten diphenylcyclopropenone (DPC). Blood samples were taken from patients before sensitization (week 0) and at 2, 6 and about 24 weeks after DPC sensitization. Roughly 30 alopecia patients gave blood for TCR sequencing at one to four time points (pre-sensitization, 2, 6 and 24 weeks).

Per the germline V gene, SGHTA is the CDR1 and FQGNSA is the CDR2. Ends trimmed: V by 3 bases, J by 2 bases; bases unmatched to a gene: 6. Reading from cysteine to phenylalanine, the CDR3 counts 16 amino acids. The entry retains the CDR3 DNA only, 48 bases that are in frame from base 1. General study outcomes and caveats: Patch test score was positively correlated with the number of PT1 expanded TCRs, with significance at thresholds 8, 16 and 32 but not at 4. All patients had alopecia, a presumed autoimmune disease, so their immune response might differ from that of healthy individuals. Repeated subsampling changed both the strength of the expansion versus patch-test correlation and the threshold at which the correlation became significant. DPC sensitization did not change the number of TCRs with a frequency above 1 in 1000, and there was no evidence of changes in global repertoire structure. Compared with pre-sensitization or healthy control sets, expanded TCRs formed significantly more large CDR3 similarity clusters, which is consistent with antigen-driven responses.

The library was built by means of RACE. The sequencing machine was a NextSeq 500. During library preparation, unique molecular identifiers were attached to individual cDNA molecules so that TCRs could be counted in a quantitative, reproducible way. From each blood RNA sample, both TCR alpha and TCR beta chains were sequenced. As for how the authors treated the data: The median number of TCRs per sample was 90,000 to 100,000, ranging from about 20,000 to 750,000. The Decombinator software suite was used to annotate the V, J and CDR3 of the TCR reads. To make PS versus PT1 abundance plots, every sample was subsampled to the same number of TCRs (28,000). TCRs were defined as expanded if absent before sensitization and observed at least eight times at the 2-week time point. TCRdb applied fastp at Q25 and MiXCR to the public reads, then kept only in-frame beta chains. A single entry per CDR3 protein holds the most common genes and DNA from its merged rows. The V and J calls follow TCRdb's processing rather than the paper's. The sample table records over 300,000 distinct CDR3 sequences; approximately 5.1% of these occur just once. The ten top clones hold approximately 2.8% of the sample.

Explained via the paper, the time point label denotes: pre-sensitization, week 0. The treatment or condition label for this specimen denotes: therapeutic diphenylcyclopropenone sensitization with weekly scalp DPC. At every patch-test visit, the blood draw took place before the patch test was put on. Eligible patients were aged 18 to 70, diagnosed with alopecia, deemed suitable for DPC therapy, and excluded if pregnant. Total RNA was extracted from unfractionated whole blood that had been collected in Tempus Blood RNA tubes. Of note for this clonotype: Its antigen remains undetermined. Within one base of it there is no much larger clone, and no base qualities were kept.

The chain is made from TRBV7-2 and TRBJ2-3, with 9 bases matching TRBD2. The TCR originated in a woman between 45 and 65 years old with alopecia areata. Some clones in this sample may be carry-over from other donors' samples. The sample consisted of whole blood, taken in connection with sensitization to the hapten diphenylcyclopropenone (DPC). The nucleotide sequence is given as TGTGCCAGCAGCTTTAGCGGGGGCCTTGACACAGATACGCAGTATTTT. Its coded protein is CASSFSGGLDTDTQYF.